The rows below give T cell receptor beta chains drawn from one sample of a study of cytomegalovirus exposure and HLA in healthy donors. The protocol was immunoSEQ multiplex PCR, while the TCRdb copy is restricted to in-frame clones and leaves out a portion. The data hold roughly 100,000 clones, with around 82% observed a single time. The sample taken for sequencing was PBMCs. Receptor source: a woman aged 18-29 years in good health and CMV-seropositive. CDR3s include the opening cysteine and the closing phenylalanine or tryptophan. The D gene is left open where the match is weak. Clone size is shown for a subset of rows, as once, few, many or a class of expanded clone.

DNA: TGTGCCAGCAGCCGTAGAGGGGGCTCCTACGAGCAGTACTTC
CDR3: CASSRRGGSYEQYF
V: TRBV7-2
size: .
D: .
J: TRBJ2-7

DNA: TGCGCCAGCATCCGCGCGGGGCAGAACACTGAAGCTTTCTTT
CDR3: CASIRAGQNTEAFF
V: TRBV27
size: .
D: .
J: TRBJ1-1

DNA: TGTGCCAGCAGCCAAGCACTAGCGGGAATCACAGATACGCAGTATTTT
CDR3: CASSQALAGITDTQYF
V: TRBV4-2
size: few
D: TRBD2
J: TRBJ2-3

DNA: TGCGCCAGCAGACCTGGACTAGCGGGGACACGGGAGCAGTTCTTC
CDR3: CASRPGLAGTREQFF
V: TRBV4-1
size: .
D: TRBD2
J: TRBJ2-1

DNA: TGTGCCAGCAGTACCGACAGGGGACACTACGAGCAGTACTTC
CDR3: CASSTDRGHYEQYF
V: TRBV27
size: .
D: TRBD1
J: TRBJ2-7

DNA: TGCGCCAGCGCCCGGGGACAGGGGGGTGTCAATGAGCAGTTCTTC
CDR3: CASARGQGGVNEQFF
V: TRBV5-1
size: .
D: TRBD1
J: TRBJ2-1

DNA: TGTGCCAGCAGCAGGGGGTCCGCTGAAGCTTTCTTT
CDR3: CASSRGSAEAFF
V: TRBV2
size: .
D: TRBD1
J: TRBJ1-1

DNA: TGTGCCAGCAGTTTGCGGGCGGGGGGAGAGACCCAGTACTTC
CDR3: CASSLRAGGETQYF
V: TRBV28
size: few
D: TRBD2
J: TRBJ2-5

DNA: TGTGCCAGTAGCCTAATAAACTCGAACACTGAAGCTTTCTTT
CDR3: CASSLINSNTEAFF
V: TRBV19
size: .
D: .
J: TRBJ1-1

DNA: TGTGCCAGCAGCCCAGTCGAGGGAGGATCCTATAATTCACCCCTCCACTTT
CDR3: CASSPVEGGSYNSPLHF
V: TRBV7-9
size: .
D: .
J: TRBJ1-6

DNA: TGTGCCATCAGGGACCCCGAGGGTGAGCAGTTCTTC
CDR3: CAIRDPEGEQFF
V: TRBV10-3
size: .
D: .
J: TRBJ2-1

DNA: TGTGCCAGCAGCGGCGGGGGCTTCCAGGAGACCCAGTACTTC
CDR3: CASSGGGFQETQYF
V: TRBV5-4
size: .
D: .
J: TRBJ2-5

DNA: TGTGCCAGCAGCTTAGGGACAGGGCTTGAGCAGTTCTTC
CDR3: CASSLGTGLEQFF
V: TRBV7-3
size: .
D: TRBD1
J: TRBJ2-1

DNA: TGCGCCAGCAGCCTGGGACAGGGGTCTAATTCACCCCTCCACTTT
CDR3: CASSLGQGSNSPLHF
V: TRBV5-1
size: .
D: TRBD1
J: TRBJ1-6

DNA: TGTGCCAGCCATGAAGGGCGGGGGAGCTACAATGAGCAGTTCTTC
CDR3: CASHEGRGSYNEQFF
V: TRBV2
size: .
D: TRBD2
J: TRBJ2-1

DNA: TGTGCCAGCAGCGCCACTACCATCTCCTACGAGCAGTACTTC
CDR3: CASSATTISYEQYF
V: TRBV9
size: .
D: .
J: TRBJ2-7